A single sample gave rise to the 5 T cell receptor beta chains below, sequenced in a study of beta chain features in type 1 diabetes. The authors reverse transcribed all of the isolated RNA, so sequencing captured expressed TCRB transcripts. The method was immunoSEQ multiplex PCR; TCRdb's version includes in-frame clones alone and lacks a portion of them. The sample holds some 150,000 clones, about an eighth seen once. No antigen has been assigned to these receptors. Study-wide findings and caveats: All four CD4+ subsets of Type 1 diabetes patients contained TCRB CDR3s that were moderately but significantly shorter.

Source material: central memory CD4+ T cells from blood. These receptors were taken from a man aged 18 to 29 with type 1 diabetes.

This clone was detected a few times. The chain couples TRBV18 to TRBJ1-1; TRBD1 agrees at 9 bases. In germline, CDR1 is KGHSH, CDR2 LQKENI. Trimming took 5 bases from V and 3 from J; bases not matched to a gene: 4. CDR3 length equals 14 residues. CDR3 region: CASSGGQGHTEAFF. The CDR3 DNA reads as TGTGCCAGCTCAGGAGGACAGGGGCACACTGAAGCTTTCTTT.

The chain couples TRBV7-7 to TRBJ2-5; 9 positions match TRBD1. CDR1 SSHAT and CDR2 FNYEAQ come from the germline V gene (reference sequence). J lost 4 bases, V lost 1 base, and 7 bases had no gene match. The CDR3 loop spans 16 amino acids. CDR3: CASSLEGQGRPETQYF. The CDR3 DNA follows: TGTGCCAGCAGCTTAGAGGGACAGGGTAGGCCAGAGACCCAGTACTTC.

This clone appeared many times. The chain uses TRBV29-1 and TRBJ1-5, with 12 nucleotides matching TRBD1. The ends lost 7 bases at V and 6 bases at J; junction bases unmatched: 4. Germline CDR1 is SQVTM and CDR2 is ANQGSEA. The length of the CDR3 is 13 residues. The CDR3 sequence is CSAGTGGGQPQHF. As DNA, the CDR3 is TGCAGCGCCGGGACAGGGGGCGGTCAGCCCCAGCATTTT.

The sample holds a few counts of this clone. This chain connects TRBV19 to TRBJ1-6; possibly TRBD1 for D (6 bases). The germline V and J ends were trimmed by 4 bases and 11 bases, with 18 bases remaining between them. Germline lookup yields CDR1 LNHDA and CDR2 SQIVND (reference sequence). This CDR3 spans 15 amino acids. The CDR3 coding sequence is TGTGCCAGTAGTACACCGCTACAAGGGGGGGCACCCCTCCACTTT. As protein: CASSTPLQGGAPLHF.

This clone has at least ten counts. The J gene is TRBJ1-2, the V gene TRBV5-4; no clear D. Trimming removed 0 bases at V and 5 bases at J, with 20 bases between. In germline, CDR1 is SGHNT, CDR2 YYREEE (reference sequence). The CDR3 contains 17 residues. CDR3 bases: TGTGCCAGCAGCTTGGGCGGCGGGTGGTCAATCGGTTATGGCTACACCTTC. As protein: CASSLGGGWSIGYGYTF.